The 7 T cell receptor beta chains given below trace back to one sample, sequenced in a study of shared clonotypes between healthy human individuals. The repertoire was sequenced with immunoSEQ multiplex PCR; TCRdb's copy has only in-frame clones and lacks some. The repertoire has 2,500,000 or so clones, 93% of them found once; the top ten carry approximately 0.36%. Sequenced: naive CD4+ T cells from PBMCs. Subset described: CD45RA+ positively selected. Receptors originate from a man between 18 and 35 years old in good health. Some clones in this sample may be carry-over from other donors' samples.

The chain carries TRBV18 and TRBJ2-1; TRBD2 aligns across 13 bases. Germline V gives CDR1 KGHSH, CDR2 LQKENI. V dropped 3 bases and J dropped 6; count of bases not matched to a gene: 8. CDR3 length: 17 residues. The CDR3 DNA sequence: TGTGCCAGCTCACCCCCGGGACTAGCGGGGCCCCGCAATGAGCAGTTCTTC. Its translation is CASSPPGLAGPRNEQFF.

The rearrangement uses TRBV5-1 and TRBJ2-3, with D tentatively TRBD2 (5 bases). Germline CDR1 SGHRS, CDR2 YFSETQ. V lost 4 bases, J lost 1 base, and 10 bases lay in between. The CDR3 is made up of 14 amino acids. CDR3 coding DNA: TGCGCCAGCAGCATCGGACTTCGCACAGATACGCAGTATTTT. Its translation: CASSIGLRTDTQYF.

This clone has only one observation. The chain is built from TRBV5-1 and TRBJ2-1; 11 nucleotides agree with TRBD2. Germline CDR1 reads SGHRS; CDR2 reads YFSETQ. This CDR3 comprises 15 residues. The V gene end was trimmed by 5 bases and the J gene end by 8 bases; junction bases not matched to a gene: 9. This chain's CDR3 is CASSPAGTSGDEQFF. For the CDR3, the DNA is TGCGCCAGCAGTCCCGCCGGGACTAGCGGCGATGAGCAGTTCTTC. The full variable domain, its missing parts supplied by reference TRBV5-1 and TRBJ2-1, is KAGVTQTPRYLIKTRGQQVTLSCSPISGHRSVSWYQQTPGQGLQFLFEYFSETQRNKGNFPGRFSGRQFSNSRSEMNVSTLELGDSALYLCASSPAGTSGDEQFFGPGTRLTVL.

The rearrangement joins TRBV7-2 to TRBJ1-2; 8 bases align to TRBD1. This CDR3 contains 17 residues. Per the germline V gene, CDR1 is SGHTA and CDR2 is FQGNSA. V was pared by 2 bases and J by 5 bases, with 13 bases of the junction left unmatched. This CDR3 is CASSLRGQAFSGYGYTF. The CDR3 region has the DNA TGTGCCAGCAGCTTAAGGGGACAGGCCTTTTCGGGTTATGGCTACACCTTC.

The chain is built from TRBV7-8 and TRBJ2-3; 9 nucleotides match TRBD2. The junction had 12 bases not matched to a gene; V was cut back by 4 bases and J by 4 bases. CDR1 and CDR2 from the germline V gene are SGHVS and FQNEAQ. The CDR3 has 17 amino acids. The CDR3 sequence: CASSSTVAGGPADTQYF. The CDR3 region has the DNA TGTGCCAGCAGCTCCACCGTGGCGGGAGGGCCCGCAGATACGCAGTATTTT.

The J gene is TRBJ2-1, the V gene TRBV7-2, with D uncertain. This CDR3 spans 15 amino acids. Germline CDR1 SGHTA, CDR2 FQGNSA. V was shortened by 3 bases and J by 2 bases, with 11 bases between the two germline ends. In nucleotides, the CDR3 is TGTGCCAGCAGCTTCGGGCAGAGTACCTACAATGAGCAGTTCTTC. Protein product: CASSFGQSTYNEQFF.

V is TRBV7-5 and J is TRBJ1-5. TRBV7-5 is an annotated pseudogene. The CDR3 is made up of 15 amino acids. CDR3 in DNA: TGTGTCAGAAGCCCCCTCGGGGACGGCAATCAGCCCCAGCATTTT. This encodes CVRSPLGDGNQPQHF.